A single sample gave rise to the 8 T cell receptor beta chains below, sequenced in a study of cytomegalovirus exposure and HLA in healthy donors listed by TCRdb under 2017. Libraries were constructed by the immunoSEQ multiplex PCR assay. The clones in this table, taken by TCRdb from immuneACCESS, are in-frame only. Not every clone is retained; where verified, under half of the shortfall comes from an unresolved V gene, and the cause of the rest is unknown. The sample contains around 150,000 clones, around nine tenths of them found a single time. 3% of the sample is held by the ten biggest clonotypes. Sample: PBMCs. Receptors originate from a man aged 18 to 29 in good health and CMV-seronegative.

J is TRBJ2-3 and V is TRBV5-1; TRBD2 matches 10 bases. The CDR3 consists of 16 residues. In germline, CDR1 is SGHRS, CDR2 YFSETQ. V shed 2 bases and J 6 bases; nucleotides not matched to a gene: 9. The CDR3 sequence: CASSFMVAGGGDTQYF. The CDR3 DNA reads TGCGCCAGCAGCTTCATGGTAGCGGGGGGCGGGGATACGCAGTATTTT.

The genes are TRBV19 and TRBJ1-2; D call uncertain. Germline lookup yields CDR1 LNHDA and CDR2 SQIVND (reference sequence). The germline V and J ends were trimmed by 3 bases and 9 bases, with 8 bases remaining between them. The CDR3 has 11 residues. The chain's CDR3 is CASSMVRSYTF. In DNA form, the CDR3 reads TGTGCCAGTAGTATGGTCAGAAGCTACACCTTC.

The rearrangement links TRBV6-5 to TRBJ1-1, with D perhaps matching TRBD1 (6 bases). Trimming left V 2 bases short and J 8 bases short, with 12 bases between. CDR1 and CDR2 from the germline V gene are MNHEY and SVGAGI. The CDR3 covers 13 residues. CDR3 amino acids: CASSYGLTGEAFF. DNA for the CDR3: TGTGCCAGCAGTTACGGGTTAACAGGGGAAGCTTTCTTT.

This chain links TRBV11-2 with TRBJ2-7; D is perhaps TRBD2 (5 bases). The V gene lost 2 bases and the J gene lost 6 bases, with 17 bases spanning the gap. This CDR3 is built from 15 residues. Germline CDR1 SGHAT, CDR2 FQNNGV. CDR3 sequence (DNA): TGTGCCAGCAGCTTACCCTATAATCGGGAACGCGAGCAGTACTTC. It encodes CASSLPYNREREQYF.

This rearrangement joins TRBV19 to TRBJ1-2, with TRBD1 identical over 8 bases. The junction had 12 bases not matched to a gene; V was cut back by 4 bases and J by 8 bases. The germline gives CDR1 LNHDA, CDR2 SQIVND (reference sequence). CDR3 length equals 15 residues. The CDR3 spells CASSTQGALVYGYTF. The CDR3 DNA sequence: TGTGCCAGTAGTACGCAGGGGGCTCTCGTCTACGGCTACACCTTC.

The rearrangement joins TRBV6-1 to TRBJ1-1; no clear D gene. Germline values: CDR1 MNHNS, CDR2 SASEGT. The V gene lost 5 bases and the J gene lost 1 base, with 11 bases spanning the gap. This CDR3 spans 14 amino acids. CDR3 protein: CASSHLGTNTEAFF. The CDR3 nucleotides are TGTGCCAGCAGTCATCTGGGCACGAACACTGAAGCTTTCTTT.

The chain has TRBV20-1 and TRBJ2-3; D not resolved. The CDR3 totals 11 residues. The V and J ends lost 6 bases and 0 bases respectively, with 4 bases between them. Per the germline V gene, CDR1 is DFQATT and CDR2 is SNEGSKA (reference sequence). Here the CDR3 DNA reads TGCAGTGCCCGTAGCACAGATACGCAGTATTTT. It is translated as CSARSTDTQYF.

V usage is TRBV10-1 and J usage is TRBJ1-5; D is ambiguous. Germline CDR1 is WNHNN and CDR2 is SYGVQD (reference sequence). This CDR3 is built from 13 residues. Trimming took 4 bases from V and 3 from J, leaving 7 bases between them. CDR3 region: CASSGSLNQPQHF. CDR3 DNA sequence: TGCGCCAGCAGTGGTAGTCTCAATCAGCCCCAGCATTTT.